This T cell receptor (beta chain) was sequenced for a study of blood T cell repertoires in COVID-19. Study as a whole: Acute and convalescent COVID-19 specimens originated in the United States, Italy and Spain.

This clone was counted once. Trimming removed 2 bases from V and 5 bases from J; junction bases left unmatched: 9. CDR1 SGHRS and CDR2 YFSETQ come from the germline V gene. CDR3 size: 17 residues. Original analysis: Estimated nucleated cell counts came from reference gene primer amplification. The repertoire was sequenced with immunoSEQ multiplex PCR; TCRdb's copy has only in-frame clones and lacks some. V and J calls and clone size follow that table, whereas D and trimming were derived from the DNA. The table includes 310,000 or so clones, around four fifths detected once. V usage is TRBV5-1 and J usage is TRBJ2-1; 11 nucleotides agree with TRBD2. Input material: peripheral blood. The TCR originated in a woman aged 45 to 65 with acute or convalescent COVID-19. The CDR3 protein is CASSFLAGGLVNNEQFF. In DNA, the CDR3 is TGCGCCAGCAGCTTCCTAGCGGGAGGCCTAGTTAACAATGAGCAGTTCTTC. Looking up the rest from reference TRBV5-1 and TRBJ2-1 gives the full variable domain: KAGVTQTPRYLIKTRGQQVTLSCSPISGHRSVSWYQQTPGQGLQFLFEYFSETQRNKGNFPGRFSGRQFSNSRSEMNVSTLELGDSALYLCASSFLAGGLVNNEQFFGPGTRLTVL.